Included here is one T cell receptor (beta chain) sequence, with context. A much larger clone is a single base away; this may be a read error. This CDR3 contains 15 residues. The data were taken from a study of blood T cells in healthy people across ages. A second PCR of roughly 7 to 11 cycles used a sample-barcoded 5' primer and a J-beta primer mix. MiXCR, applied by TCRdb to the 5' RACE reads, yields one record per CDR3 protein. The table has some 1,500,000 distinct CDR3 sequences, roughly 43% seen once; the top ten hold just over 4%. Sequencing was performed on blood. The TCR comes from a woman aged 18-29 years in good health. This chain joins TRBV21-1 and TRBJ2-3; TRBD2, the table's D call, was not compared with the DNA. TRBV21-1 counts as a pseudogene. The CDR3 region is CAGSLRGLACDTQYF. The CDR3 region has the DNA TGTGCCGGCAGCTTACGTGGGCTAGCGTGTGATACGCAGTATTTT.